In its sample, the clone carrying this T cell receptor (beta chain) was seen once. Only in-frame clones appear in the TCRdb table, and some are missing; sequencing was by immunoSEQ multiplex PCR. This table has 270,000 or so clones, about 76% appearing once. The data were taken from a study of blood T cell repertoires in COVID-19. Whole-study context: Some COVID-19 samples were acute and others convalescent; all came from the United States, Italy and Spain.

This CDR3 comprises 11 residues. Germline CDR1 SGHTA, CDR2 FQGNSA. Deletions cut 8 bases from V and 7 bases from J, with 10 bases between. This clonotype was sampled from a woman aged 60-75 years with active or convalescent COVID-19. Input material: peripheral blood. The V gene is TRBV7-2, the J gene TRBJ2-3; D perhaps matches TRBD2 (7 bases). The CDR3 DNA reads as TGTGCCAGCGGGGGGGACAATACGCAGTATTTT. Translating it yields CASGGDNTQYF.